The next 7 T cell receptor beta chains were all read from a single sample in a study of early stage breast cancer tumors. The table came from immunoSEQ multiplex PCR; TCRdb's copy has only in-frame clones and leaves some out. Of fewer than 90,000 clones listed, around 85% are singletons. The sample taken for sequencing was blood. All receptors come from a person in their 60s with breast cancer.

This chain links TRBV5-6 with TRBJ1-4, with D possibly being TRBD1 (6 bases). CDR1 is SGHDT and CDR2 is YYEEEE in the germline V gene. CDR3 length: 15 residues. Between the trimmed V and J ends, which lost 3 bases and 8 bases, there was a span of 17 bases. The CDR3: CASSSRGGGAEKLFF. The CDR3 DNA reads TGTGCCAGCAGCTCACGAGGGGGAGGGGCCGAAAAACTGTTTTTT.

This chain connects TRBV27 to TRBJ2-7, with TRBD1 as a possible D gene (5 bases). Germline lookup yields CDR1 MNHEY and CDR2 SMNVEV (reference sequence). This CDR3 has 14 residues. Deletions cut 5 bases from V and 2 bases from J, with 13 bases between. CDR3 DNA: TGTGCCAGCAGTCCAATCGACAGTACCTACGAGCAGTACTTC. It encodes CASSPIDSTYEQYF.

This clone was recorded a few times. V is TRBV12-5 and J is TRBJ2-7, with TRBD1 identical over 8 bases. CDR3 length: 14 amino acids. Germline V gene sequence: CDR1 LGHNT, CDR2 FRNRAP. Trimming removed 6 bases from V and 5 bases from J; junction bases left unmatched: 9. The CDR3 bases are TGTGCTAGTGGCTCTGGACAGGGTATTAACGAGCAGTACTTC. Translation: CASGSGQGINEQYF.

The chain combines TRBV28 with TRBJ2-2, with 11 bases fitting TRBD1. CDR1 MDHEN and CDR2 SYDVKM come from the germline V gene. This CDR3 comprises 17 residues. V lost 6 bases, J lost 3 bases, and 9 bases stayed unmatched. CDR3 sequence (DNA): TGTGCCAGCAGAAACTGGGGGACAGGGGGTCACACCGGGGAGCTGTTTTTT. Translation gives CASRNWGTGGHTGELFF.

The rearrangement links TRBV29-1 to TRBJ2-1; 10 bases align to TRBD1. With 7 bases clipped from V and 7 bases from J, the junction kept 7 bases outside the gene matches. Germline CDR1 and CDR2: SQVTM and ANQGSEA. The CDR3 is 13 residues long. CDR3 sequence: CSATGGSFNEQFF. The CDR3 DNA sequence: TGCAGCGCGACAGGGGGCAGTTTTAATGAGCAGTTCTTC.

The CDR3 sequence is CASSLTLGTAQETQYF. As DNA, the CDR3 is TGTGCCAGCAGTTTGACCTTGGGGACAGCTCAAGAGACCCAGTACTTC. V gene TRBV7-2 combines with J gene TRBJ2-5, with 7 nucleotides matching TRBD1. This CDR3 contains 16 residues. Germline-derived CDR1 and CDR2 are SGHTA and FQGNSA. With V trimmed by 6 bases and J by 2 bases, 12 bases remained unmatched.

The CDR3 sequence: CASRDTRLGNTIYF. The CDR3 region has the DNA TGTGCCAGCAGGGACACCCGATTGGGAAACACCATATATTTT. The gene calls are TRBV6-6 and TRBJ1-3; tentatively, D is TRBD1 (5 bases). This CDR3 contains 14 residues. Trimming removed 6 bases from V and 4 bases from J, with 13 bases in between. Germline CDR1 and CDR2: MNHNY and SVGAGI (reference sequence).